A selection of T cell receptor beta chains follows, all from one sample in a study of Ad26.COV2.S vaccination and SARS-CoV-2 variants. TCRdb keeps only in-frame clones here, not all; method: immunoSEQ multiplex PCR. The sample lists 330,000 or so clones, 90% occurring once. This specimen consisted of peripheral blood, obtained in a trial of Ad26.COV2.S vaccine versus placebo. All receptors come from a person aged 18-65 years who received the Ad26.COV2.S COVID-19 vaccine or a placebo. Both conserved end residues are part of each CDR3. D genes are given only for firm matches. A clone size is listed for some rows: how often the clone was seen (once, few, many), or a class if it is expanded.

d_gene: NA; abundance: NA; j_gene: TRBJ2-7; v_gene: TRBV27; CDR3nt: TGTGCCAGCAGTTTATCTGGGGGATACGAGCAGTACTTC; CDR3aa: CASSLSGGYEQYF
d_gene: TRBD1; abundance: once; j_gene: TRBJ2-7; v_gene: TRBV18; CDR3nt: TGTGCCAGCTCACGGACAGGCCCCTACGAGCAGTACTTC; CDR3aa: CASSRTGPYEQYF
d_gene: TRBD1; abundance: NA; j_gene: TRBJ1-1; v_gene: TRBV28; CDR3nt: TGTGCCAGCAGCCGACCGGGACAGCTGAACACTGAAGCTTTCTTT; CDR3aa: CASSRPGQLNTEAFF
d_gene: NA; abundance: NA; j_gene: TRBJ1-6; v_gene: TRBV7-2; CDR3nt: TGTGCCAGCAGCGGCGAAGGGGCAAGGTATTCACCCCTCCACTTT; CDR3aa: CASSGEGARYSPLHF
d_gene: NA; abundance: few; j_gene: TRBJ2-2; v_gene: TRBV27; CDR3nt: TGTGCCAGCAGTTTGAAGGTCCCCGGGGAGCTGTTTTTT; CDR3aa: CASSLKVPGELFF
d_gene: NA; abundance: NA; j_gene: TRBJ1-5; v_gene: TRBV6-6; CDR3nt: TGTGCCAGCAGCAAAGGGAGCTATCAGCCCCAGCATTTT; CDR3aa: CASSKGSYQPQHF
d_gene: NA; abundance: NA; j_gene: TRBJ1-1; v_gene: TRBV18; CDR3nt: TGTGCCAGCTCACCAGGCGGGGGCCAGAACACTGAAGCTTTCTTT; CDR3aa: CASSPGGGQNTEAFF
d_gene: NA; abundance: NA; j_gene: TRBJ2-5; v_gene: TRBV18; CDR3nt: TGTGCCAGCTCAGAGAATCAAGAGACCCAGTACTTC; CDR3aa: CASSENQETQYF
d_gene: NA; abundance: NA; j_gene: TRBJ1-1; v_gene: TRBV18; CDR3nt: TGTGCCAGCTCACCAAGAGGCGGGGGCTTGAACACTGAAGCTTTCTTT; CDR3aa: CASSPRGGGLNTEAFF
d_gene: TRBD2; abundance: NA; j_gene: TRBJ2-7; v_gene: TRBV27; CDR3nt: TGTGCCAGCAGTCCCGGCGGGGGTAGCTCCTACGAGCAGTACTTC; CDR3aa: CASSPGGGSSYEQYF
d_gene: NA; abundance: NA; j_gene: TRBJ2-2; v_gene: TRBV29-1; CDR3nt: TGCAGCGTTTCATTTGGCAGAGAGAACACCGGGGAGCTGTTTTTT; CDR3aa: CSVSFGRENTGELFF
d_gene: NA; abundance: NA; j_gene: TRBJ1-1; v_gene: TRBV7-2; CDR3nt: TGTGCCAGCAGCCTCAGGCCATCTTCATTGAACACTGAAGCTTTCTTT; CDR3aa: CASSLRPSSLNTEAFF
d_gene: NA; abundance: NA; j_gene: TRBJ2-5; v_gene: TRBV5-4; CDR3nt: TGTGCCAGCAGCGACCGGGACAAACAAGAGACCCAGTACTTC; CDR3aa: CASSDRDKQETQYF
d_gene: NA; abundance: NA; j_gene: TRBJ2-7; v_gene: TRBV6-5; CDR3nt: TGTGCCAGCAGGAAGGGGTTTGACTACGAGCAGTACTTC; CDR3aa: CASRKGFDYEQYF
d_gene: NA; abundance: NA; j_gene: TRBJ2-1; v_gene: TRBV4-3; CDR3nt: TGCGCCAGCAGCCAAGAGACAGGTGTGTACCCTATTGGTGAGCAGTTCTTC; CDR3aa: CASSQETGVYPIGEQFF
d_gene: TRBD1; abundance: NA; j_gene: TRBJ1-1; v_gene: TRBV4-3; CDR3nt: TGCGCCAGCAGCCAAGCGGGACAGAATACTGAAGCTTTCTTT; CDR3aa: CASSQAGQNTEAFF
d_gene: NA; abundance: NA; j_gene: TRBJ2-1; v_gene: TRBV20-1; CDR3nt: TGCAGTGACAGGTTAGGATTCTTC; CDR3aa: CSDRLGFF
d_gene: TRBD2; abundance: NA; j_gene: TRBJ2-3; v_gene: TRBV7-2; CDR3nt: TGTGCCAGCAGCCCTTCCCCTTGGACTAGCGGGAGTCGAGATACGCAGTATTTT; CDR3aa: CASSPSPWTSGSRDTQYF
d_gene: NA; abundance: few; j_gene: TRBJ2-1; v_gene: TRBV7-8; CDR3nt: TGTGCCAGCAGCCCAGTGGGGCCAGGAAAACATGAGCAGTTCTTC; CDR3aa: CASSPVGPGKHEQFF
d_gene: NA; abundance: NA; j_gene: TRBJ2-7; v_gene: TRBV19; CDR3nt: TGTGCCAGTAGTTCCTTAGGGTCAGCCTACGAGCAGTACTTC; CDR3aa: CASSSLGSAYEQYF
d_gene: NA; abundance: NA; j_gene: TRBJ1-2; v_gene: TRBV4-3; CDR3nt: TGCGCCAGCAGCCCCGAACAGACTTCCGAACGGGGCTATGGCTACACCTTC; CDR3aa: CASSPEQTSERGYGYTF
d_gene: NA; abundance: NA; j_gene: TRBJ2-5; v_gene: TRBV15; CDR3nt: TGTGCCACCAGCAGAGGCGACAGCCAAGAGACCCAGTACTTC; CDR3aa: CATSRGDSQETQYF
d_gene: TRBD1; abundance: NA; j_gene: TRBJ1-5; v_gene: TRBV6-5; CDR3nt: TGTGCCAGCAGTAGACAGGGGAGCAAGCAGCCCCAGCATTTT; CDR3aa: CASSRQGSKQPQHF
d_gene: TRBD2; abundance: NA; j_gene: TRBJ2-7; v_gene: TRBV6-2/TRBV6-3; CDR3nt: TGTGCCAGCAGCGAGCACGGAGCGGGGTCCTACGAGCAGTACTTC; CDR3aa: CASSEHGAGSYEQYF
d_gene: NA; abundance: NA; j_gene: TRBJ1-4; v_gene: TRBV7-9; CDR3nt: TGTGCCAGCAGCTTAAAGGGGAGTGGGAGGAGCCGAAATGAAAAACTGTTTTTT; CDR3aa: CASSLKGSGRSRNEKLFF
d_gene: NA; abundance: NA; j_gene: TRBJ2-1; v_gene: TRBV6-4; CDR3nt: TGTGCCAGCAGAAACCTAGGTAGTGGTAATGAGCAGTTCTTC; CDR3aa: CASRNLGSGNEQFF
d_gene: TRBD1; abundance: NA; j_gene: TRBJ2-3; v_gene: TRBV5-6; CDR3nt: TGTGCCAGCAGCCCCGGGACAGCGGATACGCAGTATTTT; CDR3aa: CASSPGTADTQYF
d_gene: NA; abundance: NA; j_gene: TRBJ1-6; v_gene: TRBV10-3; CDR3nt: TGTGCCATCAGTGGCCCTGCTGGAAAGGATAATTCACCCCTCCACTTT; CDR3aa: CAISGPAGKDNSPLHF
d_gene: NA; abundance: NA; j_gene: TRBJ1-2; v_gene: TRBV20-1; CDR3nt: TGCAGTGCTAGTGCCAGTAGCTATGGCTACACCTTC; CDR3aa: CSASASSYGYTF
d_gene: NA; abundance: NA; j_gene: TRBJ1-3; v_gene: TRBV6-5; CDR3nt: TGTGCCAGCAGTTTTGGGGGTACCGGAAACACCATATATTTT; CDR3aa: CASSFGGTGNTIYF
d_gene: TRBD1; abundance: NA; j_gene: TRBJ2-1; v_gene: TRBV15; CDR3nt: TGTGCCACCAGCAGAGCCCCAGGACAGGGTCGGGCTGAGCAGTTCTTC; CDR3aa: CATSRAPGQGRAEQFF
d_gene: NA; abundance: NA; j_gene: TRBJ1-5; v_gene: TRBV18; CDR3nt: TGTGCCAGCTCACCACCGGGTTGGGATCAGCCCCAGCATTTT; CDR3aa: CASSPPGWDQPQHF
d_gene: TRBD2; abundance: NA; j_gene: TRBJ2-5; v_gene: TRBV13; CDR3nt: TGTGCCAGCAGCCCTACTAGCGCACAAGAGACCCAGTACTTC; CDR3aa: CASSPTSAQETQYF
d_gene: NA; abundance: once; j_gene: TRBJ2-1; v_gene: TRBV19; CDR3nt: TGTGCCAGTAGTACCCTTGGGCATATCTACAATGAGCAGTTCTTC; CDR3aa: CASSTLGHIYNEQFF
d_gene: NA; abundance: NA; j_gene: TRBJ2-1; v_gene: TRBV7-8; CDR3nt: TGTGCCAGCAGCCCCATGCCAGTAAATGAGCAGTTCTTC; CDR3aa: CASSPMPVNEQFF
d_gene: NA; abundance: NA; j_gene: TRBJ1-2; v_gene: TRBV15; CDR3nt: TGTGCCACCAGCAGAGCCACAGGGCTCGGTGGCTACACCTTC; CDR3aa: CATSRATGLGGYTF
d_gene: TRBD2; abundance: once; j_gene: TRBJ2-5; v_gene: TRBV5-1; CDR3nt: TGCGCCAGCAGCCAGATTTCCGGGACTAGTGCGGAGACCCAGTACTTC; CDR3aa: CASSQISGTSAETQYF
d_gene: NA; abundance: once; j_gene: TRBJ2-1; v_gene: TRBV27; CDR3nt: TGTGCCAGCAGTTGGGTGGGGAGCTCCTACAATGAGCAGTTCTTC; CDR3aa: CASSWVGSSYNEQFF
d_gene: NA; abundance: NA; j_gene: TRBJ1-2; v_gene: TRBV6-2/TRBV6-3; CDR3nt: TGTGCCAGCAGTTACGACCGCCTTGAGGGCTACACCTTC; CDR3aa: CASSYDRLEGYTF
d_gene: TRBD1; abundance: once; j_gene: TRBJ1-4; v_gene: TRBV28; CDR3nt: TGTGCCAGCAGTTTATTTGGGACAGGGAATGAAAAACTGTTTTTT; CDR3aa: CASSLFGTGNEKLFF
d_gene: TRBD2; abundance: NA; j_gene: TRBJ2-3; v_gene: TRBV6-2/TRBV6-3; CDR3nt: TGTGCCAGCAGTTACCAATCTAGCGGGAGAGATACGCAGTATTTT; CDR3aa: CASSYQSSGRDTQYF
d_gene: NA; abundance: NA; j_gene: TRBJ2-1; v_gene: TRBV9; CDR3nt: TGTGCCAGCAGCGCCCGGATGACTAATGATGAGCAGTTCTTC; CDR3aa: CASSARMTNDEQFF
d_gene: NA; abundance: few; j_gene: TRBJ1-5; v_gene: TRBV19; CDR3nt: TGTGCCAGTAGTCCAGGGGTCCGCCAGCCCCAGCATTTT; CDR3aa: CASSPGVRQPQHF
d_gene: TRBD1; abundance: NA; j_gene: TRBJ2-1; v_gene: TRBV4-1; CDR3nt: TGCGCCAGCAGCCAAAAAGGAGACCCGGGACAGGGGGTAATTGAGCAGTTCTTC; CDR3aa: CASSQKGDPGQGVIEQFF
d_gene: NA; abundance: NA; j_gene: TRBJ1-3; v_gene: TRBV7-6; CDR3nt: TGTGCCAGCAGCTTGGGGCCGGGTGGAAACACCATATATTTT; CDR3aa: CASSLGPGGNTIYF
d_gene: TRBD1; abundance: NA; j_gene: TRBJ2-7; v_gene: TRBV7-9; CDR3nt: TGTGCCAGCAGGGACAGGAGCAACGACTACGAGCAGTACTTC; CDR3aa: CASRDRSNDYEQYF
d_gene: TRBD2; abundance: few; j_gene: TRBJ2-3; v_gene: TRBV5-1; CDR3nt: TGCGCCAGCAGCTTGGGCGGGAGTTCGAGAGATACGCAGTATTTT; CDR3aa: CASSLGGSSRDTQYF
d_gene: TRBD1; abundance: NA; j_gene: TRBJ1-3; v_gene: TRBV7-9; CDR3nt: TGTGCCAGCAGCTTGCTCGGACAGGCAATCTCTGGAAACACCATATATTTT; CDR3aa: CASSLLGQAISGNTIYF
d_gene: NA; abundance: NA; j_gene: TRBJ1-4; v_gene: TRBV15; CDR3nt: TGTGCCACCAGCACCTCCAGAACTTATAATGAAAAACTGTTTTTT; CDR3aa: CATSTSRTYNEKLFF
d_gene: TRBD1; abundance: NA; j_gene: TRBJ1-2; v_gene: TRBV5-8; CDR3nt: TGTGCCAGCAGCCGACTCATGACAGGGAAAAATGGCTACACCTTC; CDR3aa: CASSRLMTGKNGYTF
d_gene: NA; abundance: NA; j_gene: TRBJ1-1; v_gene: TRBV3-1/TRBV3-2; CDR3nt: TGTGCCAGCAGCCAAGAAATAGGGGTGAACACTGAAGCTTTCTTT; CDR3aa: CASSQEIGVNTEAFF
d_gene: NA; abundance: NA; j_gene: TRBJ1-2; v_gene: TRBV5-6; CDR3nt: TGTGCCAGCAGCCAAGACAGGAGGTATGGCTACACCTTC; CDR3aa: CASSQDRRYGYTF
d_gene: NA; abundance: NA; j_gene: TRBJ2-2; v_gene: TRBV4-3; CDR3nt: TGCGCCAGCAGCCAAGATTGGGGGGCCGGGTACACCGGGGAGCTGTTTTTT; CDR3aa: CASSQDWGAGYTGELFF
d_gene: TRBD1; abundance: NA; j_gene: TRBJ2-3; v_gene: TRBV7-2; CDR3nt: TGTGCCAGCAGCTTGGCCCGGGGACAGGGAGGGACGCAGTATTTT; CDR3aa: CASSLARGQGGTQYF